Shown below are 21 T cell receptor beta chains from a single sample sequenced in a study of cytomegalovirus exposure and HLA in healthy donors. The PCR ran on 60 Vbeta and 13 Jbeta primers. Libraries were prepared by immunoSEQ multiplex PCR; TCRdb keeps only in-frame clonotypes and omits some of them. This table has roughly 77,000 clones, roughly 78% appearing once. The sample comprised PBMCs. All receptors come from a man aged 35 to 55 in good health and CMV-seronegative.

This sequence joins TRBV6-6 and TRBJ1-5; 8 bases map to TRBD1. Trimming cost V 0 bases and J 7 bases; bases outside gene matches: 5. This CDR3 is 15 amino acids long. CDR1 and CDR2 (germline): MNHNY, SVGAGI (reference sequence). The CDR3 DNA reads TGTGCCAGCAGTTACTCGAGGAGGACAGGGCAGCCCCAGCATTTT. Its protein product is CASSYSRRTGQPQHF.

CDR3: CASVGRAEQYF. The CDR3 DNA follows: TGTGCCAGCGTGGGGAGGGCCGAGCAGTACTTC. The chain links TRBV27 to TRBJ2-7, with 7 bases that match TRBD2. The CDR3 runs 11 residues. The V and J ends lost 8 bases and 6 bases, in that order; junction bases with no gene match: 4. CDR1 and CDR2 (germline): MNHEY, SMNVEV (reference sequence).

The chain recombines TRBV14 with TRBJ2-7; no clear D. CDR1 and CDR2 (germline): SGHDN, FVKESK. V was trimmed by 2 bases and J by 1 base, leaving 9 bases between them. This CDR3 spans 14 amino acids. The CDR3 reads CASSQQRRSYEQYF. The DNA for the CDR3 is TGTGCCAGCAGCCAACAGCGTAGGTCCTACGAGCAGTACTTC.

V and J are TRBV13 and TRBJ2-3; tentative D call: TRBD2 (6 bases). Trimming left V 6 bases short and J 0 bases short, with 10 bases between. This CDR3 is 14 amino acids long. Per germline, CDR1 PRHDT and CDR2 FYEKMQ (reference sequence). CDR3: CASRMGGSTDTQYF. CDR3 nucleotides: TGTGCCAGCAGGATGGGAGGAAGCACAGATACGCAGTATTTT.

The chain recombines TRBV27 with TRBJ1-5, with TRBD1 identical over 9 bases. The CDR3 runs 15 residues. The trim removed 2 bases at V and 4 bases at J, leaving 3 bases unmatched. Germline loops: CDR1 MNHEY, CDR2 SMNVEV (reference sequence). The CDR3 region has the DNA TGTGCCAGCAGTTTAAGACAGGGGGGGAATCAGCCCCAGCATTTT. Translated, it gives CASSLRQGGNQPQHF.

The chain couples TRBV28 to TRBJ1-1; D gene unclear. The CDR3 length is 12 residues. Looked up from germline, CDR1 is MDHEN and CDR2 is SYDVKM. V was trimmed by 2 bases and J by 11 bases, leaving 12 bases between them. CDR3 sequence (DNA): TGTGCCAGCAGTTTAAACCCCAGCGGGGCTTTCTTT. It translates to CASSLNPSGAFF.

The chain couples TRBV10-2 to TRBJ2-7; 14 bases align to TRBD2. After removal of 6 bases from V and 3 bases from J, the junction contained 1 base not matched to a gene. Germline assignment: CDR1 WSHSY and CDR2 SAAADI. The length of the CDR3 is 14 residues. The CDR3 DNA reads TGCGCCAGCAGGGGACTAGCGGGAGTCTACGAGCAGTACTTC. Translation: CASRGLAGVYEQYF.

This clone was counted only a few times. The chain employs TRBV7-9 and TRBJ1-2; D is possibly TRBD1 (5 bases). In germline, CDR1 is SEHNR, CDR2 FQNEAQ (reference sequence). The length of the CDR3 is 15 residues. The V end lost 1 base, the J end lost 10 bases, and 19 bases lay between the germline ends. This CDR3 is CASSLVQGRGVYYTF. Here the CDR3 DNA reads TGTGCCAGCAGCTTAGTGCAGGGCCGTGGGGTATACTACACCTTC.

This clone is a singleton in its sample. The CDR3 DNA follows: TGTGCCAGCAGTTTATCGCGACTAGCTGCTAGCACAGATACGCAGTATTTT. This sequence encodes CASSLSRLAASTDTQYF. The V gene is TRBV27, the J gene TRBJ2-3; 7 bases line up with TRBD2. Looked up from germline, CDR1 is MNHEY and CDR2 is SMNVEV (reference sequence). The J segment lost 0 bases and the V segment lost 0 bases, leaving 6 bases of the junction unmatched. The CDR3 is 17 amino acids.

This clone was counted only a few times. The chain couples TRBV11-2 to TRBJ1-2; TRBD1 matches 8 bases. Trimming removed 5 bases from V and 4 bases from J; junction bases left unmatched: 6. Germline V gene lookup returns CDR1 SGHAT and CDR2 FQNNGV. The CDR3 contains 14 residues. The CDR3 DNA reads TGTGCCAGCAGCGAACTCGACAGGGGCTATGGCTACACCTTC. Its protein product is CASSELDRGYGYTF.

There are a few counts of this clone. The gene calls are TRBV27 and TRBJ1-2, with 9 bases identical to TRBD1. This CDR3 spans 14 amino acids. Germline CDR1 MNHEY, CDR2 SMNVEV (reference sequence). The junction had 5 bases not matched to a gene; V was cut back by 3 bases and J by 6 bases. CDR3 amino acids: CASSFGDRVHGYTF. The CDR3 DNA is TGTGCCAGCAGTTTCGGGGACAGGGTCCATGGCTACACCTTC.

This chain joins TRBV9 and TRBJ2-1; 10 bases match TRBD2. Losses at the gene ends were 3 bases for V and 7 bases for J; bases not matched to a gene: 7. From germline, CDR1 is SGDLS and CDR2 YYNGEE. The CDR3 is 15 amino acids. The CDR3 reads CASSALAGAWNEQFF. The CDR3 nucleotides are TGTGCCAGCAGCGCCCTAGCGGGAGCGTGGAATGAGCAGTTCTTC.

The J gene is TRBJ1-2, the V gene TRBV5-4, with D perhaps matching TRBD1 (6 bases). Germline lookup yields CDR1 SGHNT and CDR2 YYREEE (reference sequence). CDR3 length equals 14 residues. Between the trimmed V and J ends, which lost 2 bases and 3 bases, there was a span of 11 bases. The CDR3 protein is CASSLKQGYYGYTF. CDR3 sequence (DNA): TGTGCCAGCAGCTTAAAACAGGGTTACTATGGCTACACCTTC.

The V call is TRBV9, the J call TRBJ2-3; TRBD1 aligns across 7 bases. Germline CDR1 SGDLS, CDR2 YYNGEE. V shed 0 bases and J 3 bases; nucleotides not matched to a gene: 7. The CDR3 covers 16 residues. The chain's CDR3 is CASSVATGQTTDTQYF. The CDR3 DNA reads TGTGCCAGCAGCGTAGCAACGGGACAGACGACAGATACGCAGTATTTT.

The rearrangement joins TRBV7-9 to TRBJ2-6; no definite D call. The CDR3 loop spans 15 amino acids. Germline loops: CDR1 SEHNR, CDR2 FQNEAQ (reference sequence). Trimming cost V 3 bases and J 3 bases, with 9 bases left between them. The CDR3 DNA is TGTGCCAGCAGCTTTAATCTAGGTGGGGCCAACGTCCTGACTTTC. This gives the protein CASSFNLGGANVLTF.

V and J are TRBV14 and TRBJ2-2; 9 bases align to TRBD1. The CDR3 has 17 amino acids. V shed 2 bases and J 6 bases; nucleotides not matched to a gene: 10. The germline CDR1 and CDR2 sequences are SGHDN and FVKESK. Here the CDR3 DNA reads TGTGCCAGCAGCCAACGCTCACCGGGACAGGGAGCCGGGGAGCTGTTTTTT. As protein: CASSQRSPGQGAGELFF.

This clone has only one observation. In DNA form, the CDR3 reads TGTGCCAGCAGCCGGGGAGGGAGCGGGAGGGAGAGAGGCACAGATACGCAGTATTTT. Protein sequence: CASSRGGSGRERGTDTQYF. The rearrangement joins TRBV21-1 to TRBJ2-3; the table names TRBD2, a call not compared with the DNA. TRBV21-1 is listed as a pseudogene. This CDR3 has 19 amino acids.

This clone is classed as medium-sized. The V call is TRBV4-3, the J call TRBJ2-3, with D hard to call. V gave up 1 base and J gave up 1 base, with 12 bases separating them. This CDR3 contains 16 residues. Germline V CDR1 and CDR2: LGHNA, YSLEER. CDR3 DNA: TGCGCCAGCAGCCAAGCTTTCGGCGGCGGCACAGATACGCAGTATTTT. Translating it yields CASSQAFGGGTDTQYF.

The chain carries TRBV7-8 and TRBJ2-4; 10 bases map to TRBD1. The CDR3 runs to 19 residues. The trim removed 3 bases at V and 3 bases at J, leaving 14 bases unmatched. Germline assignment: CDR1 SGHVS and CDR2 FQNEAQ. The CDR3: CASSFVPGTGEANKNIQYF. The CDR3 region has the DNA TGTGCCAGCAGCTTTGTACCCGGGACAGGGGAGGCGAACAAAAACATTCAGTACTTC.

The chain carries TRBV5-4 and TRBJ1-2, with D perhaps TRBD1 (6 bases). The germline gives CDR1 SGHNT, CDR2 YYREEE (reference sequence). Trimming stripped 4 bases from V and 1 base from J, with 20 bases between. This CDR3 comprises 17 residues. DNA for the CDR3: TGTGCCAGCAGCGCGAACAGGGTCCTAGGTTTTAACTATGGCTACACCTTC. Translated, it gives CASSANRVLGFNYGYTF.

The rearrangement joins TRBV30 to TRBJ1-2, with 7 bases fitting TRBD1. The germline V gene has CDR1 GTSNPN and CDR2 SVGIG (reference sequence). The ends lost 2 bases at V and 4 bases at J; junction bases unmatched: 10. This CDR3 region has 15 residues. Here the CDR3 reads CAWSPRDRRAYGYTF. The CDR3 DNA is TGTGCCTGGAGTCCACGGGACAGACGGGCCTATGGCTACACCTTC.